This T cell receptor (beta chain) was retrieved from a study of regulatory T cells in long-lasting Graves disease. The time point denotes: newly diagnosed GD, antithyroid drugs for less than 3 months. Extracted PBMC RNA gave rise to the TCR library. Germline-derived CDR1 and CDR2 are DFQATT and SNEGSKA (reference sequence). There are 17 residues in the CDR3. Remarks on this clonotype: Mismatch with germline at one junction end may stem from a read error.

Arm-PCR with iRepertoire HTBI primers amplified the CDR3 regions for these TCR beta libraries. A single record per CDR3 protein comes from TCRdb applying MiXCR to the multiplex PCR reads. Altogether approximately 490,000 distinct CDR3 sequences are present, roughly 16% being singletons, with the ten largest covering approximately 12%. These same data were also listed under a study on T cells in Graves' hyperthyroidism and ophthalmopathy. According to that study: HTBI primers were used for first-round RT-PCR of the TCR CDR3.

Source: peripheral blood mononuclear cells (PBMCs), taken at new diagnosis, from a patient treated with antithyroid drugs. This chain connects TRBV20-1 to TRBJ2-1; 9 bases agree with TRBD2. The clonotype comes from a middle-aged man with Graves disease. The CDR3 region has the DNA TGCAGTGCTTGGACTAGCGCCCCTCATAGCTCCTACAATGGGCAGTTCTTC. Encoded protein: CSAWTSAPHSSYNGQFF.